The clone carrying this TCR beta chain was observed a few times. The data belong to a study of CD4 and CD8 cells across lung adenocarcinoma regions. V gave up 3 bases and J gave up 4 bases; unmatched junction bases: 11. CDR3 length equals 17 residues. Germline V lookup: CDR1 DFQATT, CDR2 SNEGSKA (reference sequence). Localized lung adenocarcinoma, a non-small cell lung cancer, affected the donors. A single record per CDR3 protein comes from TCRdb applying MiXCR to the PCR reads. The sample has fewer than 4,000 distinct CDR3 sequences; around 42% are singletons. V gene TRBV20-1 combines with J gene TRBJ2-1; 11 bases fit TRBD2. Sequenced: CD8+ T cells from the center of a lung tumor. This TCR was recovered from a male donor with lung adenocarcinoma. The CD4 and CD8 labels of this study may be unreliable. CDR3 DNA: TGCAGTGCTAGGGAGGGGCGGGCTAGCGGGAGGTACAATGAGCAGTTCTTC. Protein product: CSAREGRASGRYNEQFF.